Each of the 16 T cell receptor beta chains below was sequenced from the same sample in a study of shared clonotypes between healthy human individuals. Data came from immunoSEQ multiplex PCR; TCRdb stores just in-frame clones and leaves some out. The data show roughly 1,100,000 clones, 75% seen once. What was sequenced was memory CD4+ T cells sorted from blood. The subset was: CD45RA-negative fraction. The receptors were sampled from a man aged 18 to 35 in good health.

V is TRBV4-1 and J is TRBJ2-4; possible D gene TRBD2, 6 bases. This CDR3 is 16 amino acids long. Trimming left V 1 base short and J 0 bases short, with 10 bases between. From germline, CDR1 is MGHRA and CDR2 YSYEKL. The CDR3 DNA reads TGCGCCAGCAGCCAAGTTTCGGAGGGAGCCAAAAACATTCAGTACTTC. Its protein is CASSQVSEGAKNIQYF.

V gene TRBV19 combines with J gene TRBJ2-7; 9 bases map to TRBD1. J was trimmed by 2 bases and V by 6 bases; bases with no gene match: 5. The CDR3 is 14 amino acids. Germline values: CDR1 LNHDA, CDR2 SQIVND (reference sequence). The CDR3 here is CASSQTGGTYEQYF. CDR3 bases: TGTGCCAGTAGCCAGACAGGGGGGACCTACGAGCAGTACTTC.

The sample holds a few counts of this clone. The chain combines TRBV5-1 with TRBJ1-2; D possibly corresponds to TRBD1 (6 bases). Germline lookup yields CDR1 SGHRS and CDR2 YFSETQ. Between the trimmed V and J ends, which lost 2 bases and 2 bases, there was a span of 13 bases. The CDR3 runs 15 residues. This CDR3 reads CASSFARTENYGYTF. The CDR3 DNA sequence: TGCGCCAGCAGCTTCGCCCGGACAGAAAACTATGGCTACACCTTC.

The chain combines TRBV9 with TRBJ2-3; TRBD2 aligns across 8 bases. The CDR3 has 16 amino acids. CDR1 is SGDLS and CDR2 is YYNGEE in the germline V gene. V gave up 4 bases and J gave up 6 bases; unmatched junction bases: 13. The CDR3 DNA reads TGTGCCAGCAGCCAGAGGGGGAGCGGGAGTTGGGATACGCAGTATTTT. Encoded protein: CASSQRGSGSWDTQYF. Filled out from reference TRBV9 and TRBJ2-3, the complete variable domain reads DSGVTQTPKHLITATGQRVTLRCSPRSGDLSVYWYQQSLDQGLQFLIQYYNGEERAKGNILERFSAQQFPDLHSELNLSSLELGDSALYFCASSQRGSGSWDTQYFGPGTRLTVL.

This clone appeared a few times. The chain joins TRBV30 to TRBJ1-2; a weak D match, TRBD1 (5 bases). The CDR3 is made up of 13 amino acids. Germline V CDR1 and CDR2: GTSNPN, SVGIG (reference sequence). V lost 8 bases to trimming and J lost 4 bases, with 17 bases between them. The CDR3 is CARDDRNRYGYTF. The CDR3 DNA follows: TGTGCCCGGGACGATAGGAACCGCTATGGCTACACCTTC.

V and J are TRBV11-3 and TRBJ2-1; 9 positions agree with TRBD2. From germline, CDR1 is SGHNT and CDR2 YENEEA. The CDR3 loop spans 16 amino acids. With V trimmed by 5 bases and J by 2 bases, 7 bases remained unmatched. The CDR3 DNA reads TGTGCCAGCAGCCAAGGCGGGGGGGCCCCCTACAATGAGCAGTTCTTC. Its protein is CASSQGGGAPYNEQFF.

CDR3 sequence (DNA): TGTGCCAGCAGTGCGGGGGGAAACAATCAGCCCCAGCATTTT. It specifies CASSAGGNNQPQHF. This chain uses TRBV2 with TRBJ1-5; a possible D gene is TRBD1 (5 bases). This CDR3 is built from 14 residues. V was trimmed by 4 bases and J by 3 bases, leaving 10 bases between them. CDR1 and CDR2 from the germline V gene are SNHLY and FYNNEI.

This clone was detected a few times. The J gene is TRBJ2-4, the V gene TRBV7-3; D possibly uses TRBD1 or TRBD2 (6 bases each). The ends were cut back, 5 bases at V and 7 bases at J, with 18 bases in the middle. CDR3 length: 15 amino acids. Germline V gene data show CDR1 as SGHTA and CDR2 as FQGTGA. CDR3 protein: CASSPAGTSGNIQYF. CDR3 coding DNA: TGTGCCAGCAGCCCAGCCGGGACAAGCGGGAACATTCAGTACTTC. The entire variable domain, with the rest obtained from reference TRBV7-3 and TRBJ2-4, is as follows: GAGVSQTPSNKVTEKGKYVELRCDPISGHTALYWYRQSLGQGPEFLIYFQGTGAADDSGLPNDRFFAVRPEGSVSTLKIQRTERGDSAVYLCASSPAGTSGNIQYFGAGTRLSVL.

The gene calls are TRBV4-1 and TRBJ2-3; D is perhaps TRBD2 (6 bases). CDR3 length equals 13 residues. From germline, CDR1 is MGHRA and CDR2 YSYEKL. With 3 bases removed from V and 6 bases from J, the gap between germline ends came to 10 bases. CDR3 in amino acids: CASSHTGTDTQYF. CDR3 in DNA: TGCGCCAGCAGCCACACCGGGACTGATACGCAGTATTTT.

About this clone: Other DNA sequences in the sample encode the same CDR3. The chain uses TRBV5-8 and TRBJ2-5, with D tentatively TRBD2 (5 bases). The CDR3 sequence is 13 residues long. Between the trimmed V and J ends, which lost 4 bases and 2 bases, there was a span of 9 bases. Germline assignment: CDR1 SGHTS and CDR2 YDEGEE. The CDR3 loop reads CASSLGLQETQYF. For the CDR3, the DNA is TGTGCCAGCAGCCTCGGACTTCAAGAGACCCAGTACTTC.

V and J are TRBV7-6 and TRBJ1-1, with a tentative D call TRBD1 (6 bases). The CDR3 is made up of 16 amino acids. CDR1 is SGHVS and CDR2 is FNYEAQ in the germline V gene. V was clipped by 2 bases and J by 3 bases, with 16 bases between them. The CDR3 nucleotides read TGTGCCAGCAGCTTATCAACTCCAGGGGCGCACACTGAAGCTTTCTTT. Protein sequence: CASSLSTPGAHTEAFF.

The genes are TRBV5-1 and TRBJ2-3; 8 nucleotides agree with TRBD1. Germline V gene data show CDR1 as SGHRS and CDR2 as YFSETQ. After removal of 4 bases from V and 6 bases from J, the junction contained 13 bases not matched to a gene. This CDR3 region has 16 residues. CDR3 in DNA: TGCGCCAGCAGCGATACCGGGACAGGCCTAGGGGATACGCAGTATTTT. It yields the protein CASSDTGTGLGDTQYF.

This clone was recorded many times. The CDR3 is CASSRGLAPETQYF. The DNA of the CDR3 is TGTGCCAGCAGCCGGGGACTCGCCCCAGAGACCCAGTACTTC. The chain links TRBV14 to TRBJ2-5; TRBD2 might be the D (6 bases). In germline, CDR1 is SGHDN, CDR2 FVKESK. This CDR3 has 14 residues. V lost 4 bases, J lost 4 bases, and 13 bases lay in between.

The chain recombines TRBV10-3 with TRBJ1-1; no reliable D call. From germline, CDR1 is ENHRY and CDR2 SYGVKD. V lost 10 bases to trimming and J lost 8 bases, with 17 bases between them. This CDR3 comprises 12 residues. CDR3 sequence (DNA): TGTGCCAGCAGGCCAGTCCGGATGGAAGCTTTCTTT. Translation: CASRPVRMEAFF.

The chain carries TRBV30 and TRBJ1-2; maybe TRBD1 (6 bases). CDR3 size: 13 residues. Trimming removed 4 bases from V and 4 bases from J, with 13 bases in between. Germline V gives CDR1 GTSNPN, CDR2 SVGIG (reference sequence). CDR3 amino acids: CAWIPQGGYGYTF. The CDR3 nucleotides are TGTGCCTGGATCCCACAGGGAGGCTATGGCTACACCTTC.

V and J are TRBV29-1 and TRBJ2-7; 10 bases line up with TRBD2. Per germline, CDR1 SQVTM and CDR2 ANQGSEA. V shed 4 bases and J 5 bases; nucleotides not matched to a gene: 8. CDR3 length: 14 residues. CDR3 region: CSVVGRLAGDEQYF. In DNA, the CDR3 is TGCAGCGTTGTCGGTCGGCTAGCGGGAGACGAGCAGTACTTC.